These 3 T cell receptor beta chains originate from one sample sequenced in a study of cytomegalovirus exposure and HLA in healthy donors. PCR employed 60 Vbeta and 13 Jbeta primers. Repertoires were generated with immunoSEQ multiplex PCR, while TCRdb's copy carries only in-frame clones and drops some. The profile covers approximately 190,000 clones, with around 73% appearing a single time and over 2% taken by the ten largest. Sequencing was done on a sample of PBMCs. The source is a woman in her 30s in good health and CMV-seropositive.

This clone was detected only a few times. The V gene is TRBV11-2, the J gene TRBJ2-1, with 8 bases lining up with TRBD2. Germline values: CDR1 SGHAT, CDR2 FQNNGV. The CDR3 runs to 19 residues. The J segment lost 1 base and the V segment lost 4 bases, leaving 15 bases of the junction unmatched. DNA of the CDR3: TGTGCCAGCAGCTCCCCGTTGGAAGCGGGGGTTTCGTCCTACAATGAGCAGTTCTTC. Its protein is CASSSPLEAGVSSYNEQFF.

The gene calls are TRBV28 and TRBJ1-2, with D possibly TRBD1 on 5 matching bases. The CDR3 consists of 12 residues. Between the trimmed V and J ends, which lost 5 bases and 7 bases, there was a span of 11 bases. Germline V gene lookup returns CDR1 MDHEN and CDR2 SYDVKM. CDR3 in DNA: TGTGCCAGCAGTCCCCGGGGGGTTGGCTACACCTTC. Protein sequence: CASSPRGVGYTF.

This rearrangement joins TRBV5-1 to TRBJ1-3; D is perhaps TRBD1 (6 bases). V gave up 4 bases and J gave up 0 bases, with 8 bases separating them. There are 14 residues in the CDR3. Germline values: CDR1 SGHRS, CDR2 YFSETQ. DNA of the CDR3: TGCGCCAGCAGCGTGGGGGCCTCTGGAAACACCATATATTTT. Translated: CASSVGASGNTIYF.